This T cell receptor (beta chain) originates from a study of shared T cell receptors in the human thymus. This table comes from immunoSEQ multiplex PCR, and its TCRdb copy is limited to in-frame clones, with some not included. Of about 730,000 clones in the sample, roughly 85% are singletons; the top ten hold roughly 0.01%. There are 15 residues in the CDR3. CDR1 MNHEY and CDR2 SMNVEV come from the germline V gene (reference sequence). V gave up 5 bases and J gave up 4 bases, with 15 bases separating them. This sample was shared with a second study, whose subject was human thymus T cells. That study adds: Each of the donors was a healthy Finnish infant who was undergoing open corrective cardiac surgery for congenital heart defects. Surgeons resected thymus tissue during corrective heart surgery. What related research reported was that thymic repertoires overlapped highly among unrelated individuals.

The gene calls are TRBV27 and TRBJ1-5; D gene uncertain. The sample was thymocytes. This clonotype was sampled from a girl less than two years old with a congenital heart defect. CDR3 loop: CASSPKDGLNQPQHF. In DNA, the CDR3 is TGTGCCAGCAGTCCCAAGGACGGACTGAATCAGCCCCAGCATTTT.